Listed below are T cell receptor beta chains from one sample, sequenced in a study of post-analysis software for immune sequencing data. TCRdb analysed the PCR reads with MiXCR anew, one entry per CDR3 protein. The table shows roughly 600,000 distinct CDR3 sequences, with roughly 45% occurring only once. The sample comprised blood. These receptors came from a girl between 10 and 17 years old with multiple sclerosis. CDR3s include the opening cysteine and the closing phenylalanine or tryptophan. A D gene is named only where the DNA matches it firmly. Clone size is stated in some rows and not others, as once, few, many or a class when expanded.

cdr3_aa	cdr3_nt	v_call	j_call	d_call	clone_size
CASSLVASGRGDTQYF	TGTGCCAGCAGTTTAGTGGCTAGCGGGAGAGGGGATACGCAGTATTTT	TRBV12-3/TRBV12-4	TRBJ2-3	TRBD2	-
CASSLILGETQYF	TGTGCCAGCAGCTTAATTCTCGGGGAGACCCAGTACTTC	TRBV7-2	TRBJ2-5	-	few
CASSIGTSGEETQYF	TGCGCCAGCAGCATTGGGACTAGCGGGGAAGAGACCCAGTACTTC	TRBV5-1	TRBJ2-5	TRBD2	-
CSASPGTSTDTQYF	TGCAGTGCCTCTCCCGGGACAAGCACAGATACGCAGTATTTT	TRBV20-1	TRBJ2-3	-	few
CASSPRGSNEQFF	TGTGCCAGCAGTCCCCGGGGGAGCAATGAGCAGTTCTTC	TRBV27	TRBJ2-1	-	few
CASSRSPTGQETQYF	TGCGCCAGCAGCCGCTCCCCCACGGGTCAAGAGACCCAGTACTTC	TRBV4-1	TRBJ2-5	-	-
CASSFRGVGKKLFF	TGTGCCAGCAGCTTCAGGGGGGTAGGGAAAAAACTGTTTTTT	TRBV12-3/TRBV12-4	TRBJ1-4	TRBD1	-
CASSLGTNLYEQYF	TGTGCCAGCAGCCTCGGGACAAACCTCTACGAGCAGTACTTC	TRBV7-8	TRBJ2-7	-	-
CASSFYTDTQYF	TGTGCCAGCAGCTTTTACACAGATACGCAGTATTTT	TRBV7-2	TRBJ2-3	-	-
CASSLGLGLAGVTDTQYF	TGCGCCAGCAGCTTGGGTTTGGGACTAGCGGGGGTCACAGATACGCAGTATTTT	TRBV5-1	TRBJ2-3	TRBD2	-
CASGWTGGNQPQHF	TGTGCCAGCGGCTGGACAGGGGGAAATCAGCCCCAGCATTTT	TRBV27	TRBJ1-5	TRBD1	-
CAGSGWENEAFF	TGTGCCGGCAGTGGATGGGAGAACGAAGCTTTCTTT	TRBV25-1	TRBJ1-1	-	-
CASRANSGRTNYGYTF	TGTGCCAGCAGGGCCAATAGCGGGCGGACTAACTATGGCTACACCTTC	TRBV6-5	TRBJ1-2	-	-
CASSPERTNGNEQFF	TGTGCCAGCAGCCCCGAGAGAACTAACGGAAATGAGCAGTTCTTC	TRBV11-1	TRBJ2-1	-	-
CASSSTSGRAPYEQYF	TGTGCCAGCAGTTCGACTAGCGGGAGGGCCCCCTACGAGCAGTACTTC	TRBV12-3/TRBV12-4	TRBJ2-7	TRBD2	-
CASSSDRPASNEQFF	TGTGCCAGCAGTTCGGACCGACCCGCAAGCAATGAGCAGTTCTTC	TRBV27	TRBJ2-1	-	few
CASSLEVRGTEQFF	TGTGCCAGCAGCTTAGAGGTTAGGGGGACTGAGCAGTTCTTC	TRBV7-2	TRBJ2-1	-	-
CASSFSSGGSSYNEQFF	TGCGCCAGCAGCTTTAGTTCGGGGGGAAGCTCCTACAATGAGCAGTTCTTC	TRBV5-1	TRBJ2-1	TRBD2	-
CASTSRVYTEAFF	TGTGCCAGCACCTCAAGGGTGTATACTGAAGCTTTCTTT	TRBV11-2	TRBJ1-1	-	-
CATSRDHRDYEQYF	TGTGCCACCAGCAGAGATCACCGGGACTACGAGCAGTACTTC	TRBV15	TRBJ2-7	-	-
CASSAGTATDTQYF	TGTGCCAGCAGCGCGGGGACAGCCACAGATACGCAGTATTTT	TRBV5-5	TRBJ2-3	-	-
CASSESPTQYF	TGTGCCAGCAGTGAATCGCCAACGCAGTATTTT	TRBV25-1	TRBJ2-3	-	-
CASSLDREGGANVRTF	TGTGCCAGCAGCCTGGACAGGGAAGGTGGGGCCAACGTCCGGACTTTC	TRBV7-6	TRBJ2-6	TRBD1	-
CASSFLLGPEQYF	TGTGCCAGCAGTTTTTTACTGGGCCCCGAGCAGTACTTC	TRBV12-3/TRBV12-4	TRBJ2-7	-	-
CASSMPGVDEQYF	TGTGCCAGCAGCATGCCAGGGGTGGACGAGCAGTACTTC	TRBV6-5	TRBJ2-7	-	-
CASSYGRAAYNEQFF	TGTGCCAGCAGTTACGGGCGGGCCGCATACAATGAGCAGTTCTTC	TRBV6-2/TRBV6-3	TRBJ2-1	-	few
CSPEWDHRTDTQYF	TGCAGCCCCGAGTGGGACCATCGCACAGATACGCAGTATTTT	TRBV29-1	TRBJ2-3	-	-
CATSDSRQGFSTEAFF	TGTGCCACCAGTGATTCTCGACAGGGTTTTAGCACTGAAGCTTTCTTT	TRBV24-1	TRBJ1-1	TRBD1	-
CASSLNRLHEQYF	TGTGCCAGCAGCTTGAATCGGCTGCACGAGCAGTACTTC	TRBV11-2	TRBJ2-7	-	few
CASRRTAGGADTQYF	TGTGCCAGCAGACGAACCGCGGGAGGCGCAGATACGCAGTATTTT	TRBV6-6	TRBJ2-3	TRBD2	-
CASSYGREDYEQYF	TGTGCCAGCAGTTACGGGCGGGAGGACTACGAGCAGTACTTC	TRBV6-5	TRBJ2-7	TRBD2	-
CASSLKGVNTEAFF	TGTGCCAGCAGCTTAAAGGGCGTCAACACTGAAGCTTTCTTT	TRBV7-9	TRBJ1-1	-	-
CSVEGVSTGVGLYEQYF	TGCAGCGTTGAAGGCGTATCCACAGGAGTGGGCTTATACGAGCAGTACTTC	TRBV29-1	TRBJ2-7	-	-
CASSLRENPYEQYF	TGTGCCAGCAGTTTAAGGGAGAACCCTTACGAGCAGTACTTC	TRBV12-3/TRBV12-4	TRBJ2-7	-	-
CSVEQGAGGYTF	TGCAGCGTCGAACAGGGGGCTGGGGGCTACACCTTC	TRBV29-1	TRBJ1-2	TRBD1	-
CASSLARGGRSYEQYF	TGTGCCAGCAGCTTAGCGAGAGGGGGCAGATCCTACGAGCAGTACTTC	TRBV7-9	TRBJ2-7	TRBD1	-
CASSSGTSAREQYF	TGTGCCAGCAGTTCCGGGACTAGCGCTCGAGAGCAGTACTTC	TRBV28	TRBJ2-5	TRBD2	-
CASSQDGRGSYNEQFF	TGCGCCAGCAGCCAAGATGGGCGCGGCTCCTACAATGAGCAGTTCTTC	TRBV4-1	TRBJ2-1	-	-
CAWSVLVVGNEQFF	TGTGCCTGGAGTGTACTAGTGGTGGGCAATGAGCAGTTCTTC	TRBV30	TRBJ2-1	-	-
CASSLAFYEQYF	TGTGCCAGCAGTTTGGCGTTCTACGAGCAGTACTTC	TRBV12-3/TRBV12-4	TRBJ2-7	-	few
CASSFQPRDNEQFF	TGTGCCAGCAGCTTTCAGCCTCGGGACAATGAGCAGTTCTTC	TRBV7-8	TRBJ2-1	-	-
CAISEERGTDTQYF	TGTGCCATCAGTGAGGAGAGGGGAACAGATACGCAGTATTTT	TRBV10-3	TRBJ2-3	-	few
CASSQHLQETQYF	TGTGCCAGCAGCCAACACCTACAAGAGACCCAGTACTTC	TRBV6-5	TRBJ2-5	-	-